Listed below are T cell receptor beta chains from one sample, sequenced in a study of shared T cell receptors in the human thymus. The table came from immunoSEQ multiplex PCR; TCRdb's copy has only in-frame clones and leaves some out. The data contain about 660,000 clones, about 87% of them singletons. These data are also associated with another study on human thymus T cells.

Sequences were obtained from thymocytes. Receptors were obtained from a boy under three years old with a congenital heart defect. Each CDR3 is given with its conserved first and last residue. Part of the rows lack a size; the others show once, few, many or a class for expanded clones.

v_call	clone_size	cdr3_aa
TRBV11-2	.	CASSLGVTSGRVGFF
TRBV6-1	.	CASSVGTPPYEQYF
TRBV28	.	CASSLSGQADYGYTF
TRBV29-1	.	CSVDHGSSGPYRYNEQFF
TRBV11-2	.	CASSLDPGGQVGTEAFF
TRBV14	.	CASSQDRVKGAEETQYF
TRBV6-1	.	CASSERGHREKLFF
TRBV5-1	.	CASSFWGGRNGEQFF
TRBV28	once	CASSHHLGDREYTGELFF
TRBV6-4	.	CASSDSYRAGNTIYF
TRBV6-5	.	CASSSTGVLAKNIQYF
TRBV28	.	CATNPPRPGVGSYEQYF
TRBV4-2	.	CASSQGIRDGGPGNTEAFF
TRBV30	.	CAWEKPAGGRHEQFF
TRBV5-6	few	CASSLGDEKLFF
TRBV9	once	CASSVGPRGAGPWMNTQYF
TRBV27	.	CASSLRRTADYGYTF
TRBV4-3	.	CASSQAGTGETQYF
TRBV5-6	.	CASSLEIANTEAFF
TRBV5-1	few	CASSSTAGLNEKLFF
TRBV30	.	CAWSVGGSSSYNSPLHF
TRBV28	few	CASSPSEREWPYNEQFF
TRBV18	.	CASSPPRQGALETQYF
TRBV4-3	few	CASSQDPATRNEQYF
TRBV19	.	CASSIQGWGNQPQHF
TRBV30	.	CAWSDPGENTEAFF
TRBV7-6	.	CASSLRREGHEQYF
TRBV6-4	.	CASSDSGVGKNTIYF